This T cell receptor beta chain is from a study of blood T cell repertoires in COVID-19. Study-wide context: Sites across the United States, Italy and Spain contributed samples from acute and convalescent COVID-19. The cDNA or gDNA used as material had been derived from T cells, B-cell-depleted T cells, or PBMCs.

V was trimmed by 10 bases and J by 0 bases, leaving 12 bases between them. In germline, CDR1 is LNHDA, CDR2 SQIVND (reference sequence). The CDR3 totals 13 residues. Methods used by the authors: It was from reference gene primer amplification that nucleated cell counts were estimated. Assay used: immunoSEQ multiplex PCR; TCRdb lists only in-frame clones, some missing. From that table come the V and J calls and clone size; the DNA was used to work out D and trimming. Among 150,000 to 200,000 clones listed, 88% were seen once. The chain couples TRBV19 to TRBJ1-1, with D perhaps TRBD1 (6 bases). Material for sequencing was peripheral blood. The TCR originated in a human donor in a cohort sampled during active COVID-19. CDR3 region: CATQGSMNTEAFF. DNA for the CDR3: TGTGCCACACAGGGTTCAATGAACACTGAAGCTTTCTTT. The entire variable domain, with the rest obtained from reference TRBV19 and TRBJ1-1, is as follows: DGGITQSPKYLFRKEGQNVTLSCEQNLNHDAMYWYRQDPGQGLRLIYYSQIVNDFQKGDIAEGYSVSREKKESFPLTVTSAQKNPTAFYLCATQGSMNTEAFFGQGTRLTVV.